This is a list of T cell receptor beta chains from one sample in a study of early T cells in non-severe SARS-CoV-2 infection. MiXCR was run by TCRdb on the 5' RACE reads, yielding one entry per CDR3 protein. The sample shows about 98,000 distinct CDR3 sequences, around an eighth of them seen only once. The sample taken for sequencing was whole blood. These receptors originate from an adult who was a healthcare worker with PCR-confirmed SARS-CoV-2 infection or an uninfected control (not recorded which). CDR3s include the opening cysteine and the closing phenylalanine or tryptophan. The D gene is left open where the match is weak. Clone size is not always given. Where it is, it says once, few, many or a class for expanded clones.

v_call	j_call	d_call	clone_size	cdr3_aa
TRBV29-1	TRBJ2-7	TRBD1	NA	CSVYTGDSYEQYF
TRBV6-6	TRBJ1-1	TRBD1	NA	CASSPGGGLDTEAFF
TRBV6-5	TRBJ1-5	NA	few	CASSQAAGSNQPQHF
TRBV9	TRBJ2-7	TRBD2	NA	CASSLTSAYEQYF
TRBV19	TRBJ2-7	TRBD1	few	CASSMTGNEQYF
TRBV5-1	TRBJ2-3	TRBD1	NA	CASSFGTGGLDTQYF
TRBV12-3/TRBV12-4	TRBJ1-1	NA	few	CASSSLPGEAFF
TRBV7-9	TRBJ2-7	NA	few	CASSFGTESVPLRPQYEQYF
TRBV27	TRBJ1-2	NA	NA	CASSWGRRDIIGYTF
TRBV7-8	TRBJ1-5	NA	NA	CASSLDSGPAYSNQPQHF
TRBV12-3/TRBV12-4	TRBJ1-5	NA	many	CASSLGDQPQHF
TRBV29-1	TRBJ1-1	NA	NA	CSVEEGEFGSFF
TRBV6-4	TRBJ2-1	NA	few	CASSSGQYNEQFF
TRBV12-3/TRBV12-4	TRBJ2-1	TRBD2	NA	CASSEGTSRARQFF
TRBV28	TRBJ1-1	NA	NA	CASRPLGAVNTEAFF
TRBV5-1	TRBJ1-1	NA	NA	CASSLDSLRAAEAFF
TRBV14	TRBJ2-1	NA	many	CASSQDLSGASYNEQFF
TRBV29-1	TRBJ1-1	TRBD1	NA	CSVGRGVLNTEAFF
TRBV12-3/TRBV12-4	TRBJ2-7	TRBD2	NA	CASTIGGLAGDYEQYF
TRBV10-2	TRBJ2-1	NA	NA	CASSYSSAYNEQFF
TRBV11-2	TRBJ2-5	TRBD1	large	CASSSGDRATLRETQYF
TRBV30	TRBJ2-1	NA	few	CAWSAPRNEQFF
TRBV6-1	TRBJ1-5	NA	NA	CATKRGLGSNQPQHF
TRBV28	TRBJ1-1	NA	few	CASSYGGFNTEAFF
TRBV5-1	TRBJ2-7	TRBD2	few	CASRGQLLAGDEQYF
TRBV12-3/TRBV12-4	TRBJ1-4	TRBD1	few	CASSRQGPNEKLFF
TRBV2	TRBJ2-2	NA	few	CASKGGAGELFF
TRBV6-6	TRBJ2-5	NA	NA	CASSYSAGSGKETQYF
TRBV7-9	TRBJ2-1	TRBD2	many	CASSATSGRYNEQFF
TRBV28	TRBJ2-1	TRBD1	few	CASSPTLIAGTDSYNEQFF
TRBV15	TRBJ1-1	NA	NA	CATSGGRGTEAFF
TRBV7-2	TRBJ2-1	NA	many	CASSPYDEQFF
TRBV7-9	TRBJ2-5	TRBD2	NA	CASSLGLAGVTETQYF
TRBV20-1	TRBJ1-1	TRBD1	few	CSALRTGGNEAFF
TRBV4-1	TRBJ1-1	NA	few	CASSQWIDTPNTEAFF
TRBV5-1	TRBJ1-1	NA	NA	CASSLIMGEANTEAFF
TRBV27	TRBJ1-5	NA	NA	CASSLSGINQPQHF
TRBV6-1	TRBJ1-5	NA	many	CASNVRLTQPQHF
TRBV20-1	TRBJ1-1	TRBD1	NA	CSASSLRQGTEAFF
TRBV6-5	TRBJ2-1	NA	NA	CASSYSTTEQFF
TRBV12-3/TRBV12-4	TRBJ2-7	TRBD1	NA	CASSPGTGYEQYF
TRBV4-1	TRBJ2-7	TRBD2	NA	CASSQVAGEAAPYEQYF
TRBV3-1	TRBJ1-1	NA	few	CASSQDIAPRAFF
TRBV6-5	TRBJ1-2	NA	NA	CASSDPRNYGYTF
TRBV7-6	TRBJ1-2	TRBD1	NA	CASSLAQGVDGYTF
TRBV19	TRBJ1-5	NA	few	CASSGDLSNQPQHF
TRBV29-1	TRBJ1-2	NA	few	CSVEVRNGYTF
TRBV27	TRBJ2-7	NA	few	CASSPAGLYYEQYF
TRBV6-5	TRBJ1-2	NA	few	CASSYSRKGSGYTF
TRBV9	TRBJ2-1	TRBD2	NA	CASSTRTSGIPWGGNEQFF
TRBV5-8	TRBJ1-1	NA	NA	CASSLVLQNSKAFF
TRBV30	TRBJ2-7	NA	many	CAWNRVQSSYEQYF
TRBV5-8	TRBJ2-1	NA	few	CASSLDAVYNEQFF
TRBV12-3/TRBV12-4	TRBJ2-5	TRBD1	medium-sized	CASSPLDREETQYF
TRBV29-1	TRBJ2-3	NA	NA	CSVEAGTDTQYF
TRBV5-1	TRBJ1-5	NA	many	CASSPVGGPSNQPQHF
TRBV25-1	TRBJ1-2	NA	NA	CATIWSRGYTF
TRBV9	TRBJ1-1	NA	NA	CASSVDYRNTEAFF
TRBV29-1	TRBJ2-3	NA	NA	CSVVGLLYSQYF
TRBV28	TRBJ2-2	NA	NA	CASSTSPVPLFF